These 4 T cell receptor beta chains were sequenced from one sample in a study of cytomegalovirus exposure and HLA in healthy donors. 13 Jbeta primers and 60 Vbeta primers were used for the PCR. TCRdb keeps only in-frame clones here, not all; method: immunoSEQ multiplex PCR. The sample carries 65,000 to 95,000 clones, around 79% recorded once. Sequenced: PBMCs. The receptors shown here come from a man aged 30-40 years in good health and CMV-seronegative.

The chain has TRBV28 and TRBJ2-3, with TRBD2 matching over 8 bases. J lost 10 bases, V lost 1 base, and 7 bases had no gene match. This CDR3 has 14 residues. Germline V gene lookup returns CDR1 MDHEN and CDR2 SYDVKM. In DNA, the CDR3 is TGTGCCAGCAGTTTATCAGAGACGGGAGGGGCGCAGTATTTT. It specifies CASSLSETGGAQYF.

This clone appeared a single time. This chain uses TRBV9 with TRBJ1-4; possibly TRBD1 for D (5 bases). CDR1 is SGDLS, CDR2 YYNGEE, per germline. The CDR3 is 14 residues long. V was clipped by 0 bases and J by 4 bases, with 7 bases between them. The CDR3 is CASSVGQINEKLFF. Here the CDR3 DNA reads TGTGCCAGCAGCGTAGGACAGATTAATGAAAAACTGTTTTTT.

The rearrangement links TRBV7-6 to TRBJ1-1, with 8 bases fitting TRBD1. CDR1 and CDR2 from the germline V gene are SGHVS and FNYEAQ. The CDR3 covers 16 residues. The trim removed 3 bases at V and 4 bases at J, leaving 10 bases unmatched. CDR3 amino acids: CASSLDLGQVSTEAFF. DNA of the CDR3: TGTGCCAGCAGCTTGGATTTGGGACAGGTGAGCACTGAAGCTTTCTTT.

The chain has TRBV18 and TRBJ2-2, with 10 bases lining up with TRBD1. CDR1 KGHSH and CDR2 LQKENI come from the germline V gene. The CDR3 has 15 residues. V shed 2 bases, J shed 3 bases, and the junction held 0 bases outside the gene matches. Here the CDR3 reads CASSPGTGDTGELFF. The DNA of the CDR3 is TGTGCCAGCTCACCAGGGACAGGGGACACCGGGGAGCTGTTTTTT.